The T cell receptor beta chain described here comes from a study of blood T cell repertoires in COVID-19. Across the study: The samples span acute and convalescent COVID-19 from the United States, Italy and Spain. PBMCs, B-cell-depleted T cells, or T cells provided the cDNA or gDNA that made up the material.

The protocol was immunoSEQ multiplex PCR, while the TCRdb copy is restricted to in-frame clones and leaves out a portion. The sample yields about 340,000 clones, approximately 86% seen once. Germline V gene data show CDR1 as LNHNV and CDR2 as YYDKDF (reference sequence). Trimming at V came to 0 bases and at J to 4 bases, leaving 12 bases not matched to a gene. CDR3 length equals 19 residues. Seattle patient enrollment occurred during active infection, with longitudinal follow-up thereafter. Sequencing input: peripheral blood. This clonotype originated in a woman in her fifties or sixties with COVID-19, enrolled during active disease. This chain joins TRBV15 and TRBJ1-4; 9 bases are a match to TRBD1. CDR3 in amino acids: CATSRDTGTGRSGNEKLFF. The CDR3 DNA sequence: TGTGCCACCAGCAGAGATACCGGGACAGGGAGGTCGGGTAATGAAAAACTGTTTTTT.